This T cell receptor (beta chain) was obtained from a study of blood T cells in healthy people across ages. General observations from the study: Estimated diversity that came from one million T cells was considered an underestimate.

Points on this clonotype: Antigen: not known.

Germline V CDR1 and CDR2: SGHRS, YFSETQ. The CDR3 runs 14 residues. V lost 4 bases, J lost 6 bases, and 17 bases lay in between. Through a sample-barcoded 5' primer and a J-beta primer mix, a second PCR was run for roughly 6 to 11 cycles. In TCRdb, the 5' RACE reads were re-called with MiXCR into one record per CDR3 protein. The sample has fewer than 800,000 distinct CDR3 sequences; approximately 25% are singletons. These data also formed part of another study, on T cells of mothers and their children.

The specimen sequenced was blood. The clonotype originates from a boy between 10 and 17 years old in good health. The chain uses TRBV5-1 and TRBJ2-7; perhaps D is TRBD1 or TRBD2 (5 bases each). The CDR3 nucleotides are TGCGCCAGCAGCCCACCAGGGACGGTTGCCGAGCAGTACTTC. Amino acid sequence: CASSPPGTVAEQYF.